These T cell receptor beta chains were read from a single sample in a study of T cell repertoires in cytomegalovirus infection. The antigens for these receptors are not known. TCRdb re-called the reads with MiXCR, one entry per CDR3 protein. This table has 680,000 or so distinct CDR3 sequences, around a third appearing once. The material sequenced was cultured PBMCs, taken from culture after CMV antigen stimulation. All receptors come from a human donor in good health (CMV status not recorded). Some clones in this sample may be carry-over from other donors' samples. The CDR3 runs from the conserved cysteine through the conserved F or W. Fields, in order: CDR3 protein, CDR3 length, V gene, J gene.

CDR3: CAISDRRGGVYEQYF
length: 15
V: TRBV10-3
J: TRBJ2-7

CDR3: CASSISPYGTEAFF
length: 14
V: TRBV6-1
J: TRBJ1-1

CDR3: CASGRHANYGYTF
length: 13
V: TRBV6-5
J: TRBJ1-2

CDR3: CASSYYRDVDEQYF
length: 14
V: TRBV6-8
J: TRBJ2-7

CDR3: CASSLFGLHSYNEQFF
length: 16
V: TRBV27
J: TRBJ2-1

CDR3: CASTDRGGSTEAFF
length: 14
V: TRBV19
J: TRBJ1-1

CDR3: CASSQEGGTQYF
length: 12
V: TRBV3-1
J: TRBJ2-5

CDR3: CSARRGSRSEQFF
length: 13
V: TRBV20-1
J: TRBJ2-1

CDR3: CASTSPPPASSGTKKGTDTQYF
length: 22
V: TRBV7-9
J: TRBJ2-3

CDR3: CASSQGQGATLYEQYF
length: 16
V: TRBV7-6
J: TRBJ2-7

CDR3: CASSPAPGQYHSYEQYF
length: 17
V: TRBV19
J: TRBJ2-7

CDR3: CASSQLSGGIYEQYF
length: 15
V: TRBV4-1
J: TRBJ2-7

CDR3: CASSFDRGAEQYF
length: 13
V: TRBV7-9
J: TRBJ2-7

CDR3: CASSSWEVEQFF
length: 12
V: TRBV11-1
J: TRBJ2-1

CDR3: CASSRTGWAYEQYF
length: 14
V: TRBV6-2/TRBV6-3
J: TRBJ2-7

CDR3: CAISGTSGSVADTQYF
length: 16
V: TRBV6-2/TRBV6-3
J: TRBJ2-3

CDR3: CASSLGGKGGEKLFF
length: 15
V: TRBV7-2
J: TRBJ1-4